The 13 T cell receptor beta chains below all came from one sample that was sequenced in a study of control samples from healthy donors and cancer patients. The repertoire was sequenced with immunoSEQ multiplex PCR; TCRdb's copy has only in-frame clones and lacks some. The table includes tens of thousands of clones, almost 85% detected once. Sequences were obtained from blood. These receptors all come from a man in his forties in good health.

This sequence joins TRBV7-9 and TRBJ2-5, with D possibly TRBD2 on 5 matching bases. V was clipped by 5 bases and J by 5 bases, with 21 bases between them. Per the germline V gene, CDR1 is SEHNR and CDR2 is FQNEAQ (reference sequence). The CDR3 runs 16 residues. This chain's CDR3 is CASSPLGSGRAETQYF. For the CDR3, the DNA is TGTGCCAGCAGCCCGCTGGGTAGTGGGAGAGCCGAGACCCAGTACTTC. Using reference TRBV7-9 and TRBJ2-5 for the parts outside the CDR3, the full variable domain is DTGVSQNPRHKITKRGQNVTFRCDPISEHNRLYWYRQTLGQGPEFLTYFQNEAQLEKSRLLSDRFSAERPKGSFSTLEIQRTEQGDSAMYLCASSPLGSGRAETQYFGPGTRLLVL.

The V and J genes are TRBV4-3 and TRBJ2-6; tentative D call: TRBD1 (5 bases). This CDR3 comprises 17 residues. Germline-derived CDR1 and CDR2 are LGHNA and YSLEER. V was pared by 2 bases and J by 3 bases, with 14 bases between. The CDR3 DNA follows: TGCGCCAGCAGCCAACAGGGTATGATTTATGGGGCCAACGTCCTGACTTTC. Translated, it gives CASSQQGMIYGANVLTF.

The rearrangement joins TRBV4-3 to TRBJ2-7, with unresolved D. Germline CDR1 and CDR2: LGHNA and YSLEER. The V end was cut by 0 bases, the J end by 9 bases, with 18 bases between. This CDR3 spans 15 amino acids. The CDR3 nucleotides read TGCGCCAGCAGCCAAGATCATTCGGGTACCTCGGTGCAGTACTTC. Amino acid sequence: CASSQDHSGTSVQYF.

This clone came up a few times. The chain recombines TRBV24-1 with TRBJ1-1, with unresolved D. This CDR3 has 14 amino acids. V lost 3 bases and J lost 1, with 8 bases in between. Germline-derived CDR1 and CDR2 are KGHDR and SFDVKD. CDR3 bases: TGTGCCACCAGTGATCGGACGGCGAACACTGAAGCTTTCTTT. As protein: CATSDRTANTEAFF.

The chain links TRBV6-6 to TRBJ1-3; 8 bases agree with TRBD1. After removal of 2 bases from V and 3 bases from J, the junction contained 0 bases not matched to a gene. Germline V gene sequence: CDR1 MNHNY, CDR2 SVGAGI (reference sequence). The CDR3 has 14 amino acids. This CDR3 reads CASSYGQGGNTIYF. The CDR3 coding sequence is TGTGCCAGCAGTTACGGACAGGGTGGAAACACCATATATTTT.

The chain joins TRBV7-2 to TRBJ2-1; TRBD2 matches at 10 bases. The CDR3 has 17 residues. J lost 10 bases, V lost 5 bases, and 17 bases had no gene match. CDR1 and CDR2 (germline): SGHTA, FQGNSA. CDR3 nucleotides: TGTGCCAGCAGCCTAAACCCTAGCGGGAGTCGGGCGGGAGAGCAGTTCTTC. Encoded protein: CASSLNPSGSRAGEQFF.

J is TRBJ1-2 and V is TRBV4-2; possibly TRBD1 for D (5 bases). CDR3 length: 15 amino acids. Trimming took off 0 bases at V and 2 bases at J, with 10 bases between the two ends. CDR1 LGHNA and CDR2 YNFKEQ come from the germline V gene. The CDR3 DNA reads as TGTGCCAGCAGCCAAGATCTTGGGGACAACTATGGCTACACCTTC. It specifies CASSQDLGDNYGYTF.

The CDR3 loop reads CASSQGDRIFQKLFF. The CDR3 bases are TGTGCCAGCAGCCAAGGGGACAGGATCTTCCAAAAACTGTTTTTT. The gene calls are TRBV3-1 (or the pseudogene TRBV3-2) and TRBJ1-4, with TRBD1 matching over 8 bases. Germline V gives CDR1 LGHDT, CDR2 YNNKEL (reference sequence). Losses at the gene ends were 1 base for V and 9 bases for J; bases not matched to a gene: 7. The CDR3 sequence is 15 residues long.

The CDR3 loop reads CASLLSGSYSYNEQFF. CDR3 sequence (DNA): TGTGCCAGCCTTCTTAGCGGGAGTTACTCCTACAATGAGCAGTTCTTC. The chain is built from TRBV28 and TRBJ2-1, with TRBD2 matching over 9 bases. The trim removed 8 bases at V and 0 bases at J, leaving 8 bases unmatched. This CDR3 is built from 16 residues. Germline V CDR1 and CDR2: MDHEN, SYDVKM.

The chain recombines TRBV11-2 with TRBJ1-4; D is unclear. Germline values: CDR1 SGHAT, CDR2 FQNNGV. The V gene lost 0 bases and the J gene lost 8 bases, with 10 bases spanning the gap. CDR3 length equals 14 residues. The CDR3 protein is CASSLDFGREKLFF. The CDR3 region has the DNA TGTGCCAGCAGCTTAGATTTTGGCAGGGAAAAACTGTTTTTT.

The V and J genes are TRBV12-5 and TRBJ2-1; 7 bases agree with TRBD1. The CDR3 sequence is 17 residues long. Per germline, CDR1 LGHNT and CDR2 FRNRAP. V gave up 4 bases and J gave up 4 bases; unmatched junction bases: 13. The CDR3 reads CASGWVIGQGDYNEQFF. CDR3 bases: TGTGCTAGTGGTTGGGTTATTGGGCAGGGGGATTACAATGAGCAGTTCTTC. Full variable domain (remainder filled in from reference TRBV12-5 and TRBJ2-1): DARVTQTPRHKVTEMGQEVTMRCQPILGHNTVFWYRQTMMQGLELLAYFRNRAPLDDSGMPKDRFSAEMPDATLATLKIQPSEPRDSAVYFCASGWVIGQGDYNEQFFGPGTRLTVL.

V is TRBV21-1 and J is TRBJ2-7; the table's D call TRBD1 went unverified against the DNA. TRBV21-1 is reported as a pseudogene. The length of the CDR3 is 17 residues. CDR3: CASSKARRTANSYEQYF. CDR3 coding DNA: TGTGCCAGCAGCAAAGCGCGAAGGACAGCGAACTCCTACGAGCAGTACTTC.

This chain connects TRBV28 to TRBJ2-3; 7 nucleotides agree with TRBD2. Germline CDR1 is MDHEN and CDR2 is SYDVKM. Trimming took 6 bases from V and 5 from J; bases not matched to a gene: 11. CDR3 length: 15 residues. CDR3 sequence: CASREYREGRDTQYF. The DNA of the CDR3 is TGTGCCAGCAGGGAGTATAGGGAGGGCCGAGATACGCAGTATTTT.